This T cell receptor (beta chain) was retrieved from a study of OX40 agonist ivuxolimab in advanced cancers. This clone has just one count. Germline CDR1 reads LNHDA; CDR2 reads SQIVND (reference sequence). This CDR3 has 16 residues. Trimming removed 3 bases from V and 0 bases from J, with 11 bases in between. Some clones are missing from TCRdb's copy, which holds only in-frame ones; the method was immunoSEQ multiplex PCR. Among about 80,000 clones listed, approximately 95% were seen once. The J gene is TRBJ1-4, the V gene TRBV19, with D hard to call. The receptor's source is an adult with an advanced solid tumor such as melanoma, head and neck, liver or kidney cancer. This specimen was CD4+ or CD8+ T cells sorted from blood, taken in a trial of the OX40 agonist ivuxolimab. CDR3 sequence (DNA): TGTGCCAGTAGTATTAATCCGGGTGCAACTAATGAAAAACTGTTTTTT. Translating gives CASSINPGATNEKLFF.